The 20 T cell receptor beta chains below all came from one sample that was sequenced in a study of monozygotic twins with inflammatory bowel disease. Following a re-call of the 5' RACE reads, TCRdb has one entry per CDR3 protein and lacks DNA. The table lists about 450,000 distinct CDR3 sequences, with roughly 2.3% in the top ten. Material for sequencing was blood. Receptors were obtained from a human donor with ulcerative colitis or Crohn's disease, or a healthy co-twin of an affected twin (not recorded which).

The chain carries TRBV5-1 and TRBJ2-1; lacking DNA, the TRBD1 call made by TCRdb goes unchecked. Germline CDR1 reads SGHRS; CDR2 reads YFSETQ. The CDR3 loop spans 13 amino acids. The CDR3 sequence: CASSLEKGIKQFF.

The chain combines TRBV29-1 with TRBJ1-1; TCRdb's D call, TRBD1, is unchecked because there is no DNA. CDR3 length: 13 residues. The V gene's germline CDR1 is SQVTM and CDR2 ANQGSEA. The CDR3 protein is CSVEGRLNTEAFF.

The chain is built from TRBV19 and TRBJ1-4; TCRdb reports TRBD1, a call that lacks DNA to check it against. The germline V gene has CDR1 LNHDA and CDR2 SQIVND (reference sequence). The CDR3 loop spans 15 amino acids. Here the CDR3 reads CASSGRQGPNEKLFF.

This chain links TRBV7-2 with TRBJ2-5. From germline, CDR1 is SGHTA and CDR2 FQGNSA. CDR3 length: 13 amino acids. The CDR3 sequence is CASSPTPQETQYF.

The rearrangement uses TRBV28 and TRBJ2-5; the TRBD2 assignment by TCRdb is unverifiable without DNA. Looked up from germline, CDR1 is MDHEN and CDR2 is SYDVKM. The CDR3 contains 17 residues. The CDR3 loop is CASSPAGLAGVGETQYF.

The V and J genes are TRBV29-1 and TRBJ1-1. Germline V gene data show CDR1 as SQVTM and CDR2 as ANQGSEA. The CDR3 loop spans 11 amino acids. This CDR3 reads CSVQKPPEAFF.

The V and J genes are TRBV7-2 and TRBJ2-7; as DNA is missing, the TRBD2 call by TCRdb cannot be tested. The CDR3 has 14 residues. CDR1 SGHTA and CDR2 FQGNSA come from the germline V gene. CDR3 residues: CASSLGTSNAEQYF.

The rearrangement links TRBV29-1 to TRBJ1-1; TCRdb's assignment of TRBD1 cannot be checked, as there is no DNA. Germline CDR1 reads SQVTM; CDR2 reads ANQGSEA. The CDR3 has 13 amino acids. CDR3 in amino acids: CSVSTGDVTEAFF.

This chain links TRBV5-1 with TRBJ2-7. Germline CDR1 and CDR2: SGHRS and YFSETQ. This CDR3 region has 15 residues. The CDR3 loop reads CASSLAASYSYEQYF.

The V and J genes are TRBV29-1 and TRBJ2-7. The CDR3 contains 12 residues. Germline lookup yields CDR1 SQVTM and CDR2 ANQGSEA. CDR3 sequence reads: CSVVDTSYEQYF.

V and J are TRBV27 and TRBJ2-5; TCRdb outputs TRBD2, but without DNA this stays unchecked. This CDR3 region has 13 residues. Germline V gene sequence: CDR1 MNHEY, CDR2 SMNVEV (reference sequence). The CDR3 protein is CASSFRRQETQYF.

The V and J genes are TRBV30 and TRBJ2-1; TCRdb names TRBD2, which stays unverified in the absence of DNA. The CDR3 has 14 amino acids. Germline lookup yields CDR1 GTSNPN and CDR2 SVGIG (reference sequence). The CDR3: CAWRGGSAYNEQFF. Based on the CDR3 plus reference TRBV30 and TRBJ2-1, the full variable domain is SQTIHQWPATLVQPVGSPLSLECTVEGTSNPNLYWYRQAAGRGLQLLFYSVGIGQISSEVPQNLSASRPQDRQFILSSKKLLLSDSGFYLCAWRGGSAYNEQFFGPGTRLTVL.

The chain couples TRBV20-1 to TRBJ2-4; TCRdb outputs TRBD1, but without DNA this stays unchecked. Germline CDR1 DFQATT, CDR2 SNEGSKA (reference sequence). There are 12 residues in the CDR3. The CDR3 spells CSAGDRGNMQYF.

V and J are TRBV6-1 and TRBJ2-6; TCRdb lists TRBD2, though no DNA is available to test this call. The CDR3 contains 16 residues. Germline values: CDR1 MNHNS, CDR2 SASEGT. CDR3 in amino acids: CASSARGLAGANVLTF.

V and J are TRBV28 and TRBJ2-1; TCRdb outputs TRBD1, but without DNA this stays unchecked. This CDR3 comprises 16 residues. Germline V gives CDR1 MDHEN, CDR2 SYDVKM. CDR3 protein: CASRTGGRMDTNEQFF.

The rearrangement uses TRBV5-1 and TRBJ1-1. The CDR3 runs 14 residues. Germline assignment: CDR1 SGHRS and CDR2 YFSETQ. CDR3 protein: CASSLFVGNTEAFF. Full variable domain (rest looked up from reference TRBV5-1 and TRBJ1-1): KAGVTQTPRYLIKTRGQQVTLSCSPISGHRSVSWYQQTPGQGLQFLFEYFSETQRNKGNFPGRFSGRQFSNSRSEMNVSTLELGDSALYLCASSLFVGNTEAFFGQGTRLTVV.

V and J are TRBV29-1 and TRBJ2-3; TCRdb's assignment of TRBD1 cannot be checked, as there is no DNA. This CDR3 region has 16 residues. Per germline, CDR1 SQVTM and CDR2 ANQGSEA. CDR3 residues: CSVPGGAGGGTDTQYF.

This rearrangement joins TRBV5-1 to TRBJ1-2; TCRdb lists TRBD1, though no DNA is available to test this call. The germline gives CDR1 SGHRS, CDR2 YFSETQ. This CDR3 spans 13 amino acids. This CDR3 reads CASSFPQGYGYTF.

The chain links TRBV20-1 to TRBJ2-3; with no DNA, the TCRdb D assignment of TRBD1 cannot be verified. The germline V gene has CDR1 DFQATT and CDR2 SNEGSKA (reference sequence). The CDR3 has 12 amino acids. The CDR3 reads CSARLYRDTQYF.

The chain recombines TRBV7-9 with TRBJ1-2; TCRdb indicates TRBD1, and absent DNA this call remains unverified. The CDR3 runs 17 residues. In germline, CDR1 is SEHNR, CDR2 FQNEAQ (reference sequence). This chain's CDR3 is CASSPIRKGQTSYGYTF.